Only a few counts were recorded for the clone carrying this T cell receptor (beta chain). What it binds is unknown. This sample is drawn from a study of T-cell reconstitution after alpha-beta-depleted transplantation in children. Study results and limitations: Alpha-beta T cells present about two months after transplant were reported to originate from several hundred expanded graft clones. One year post-transplant, T-cell counts and diversity were largely derived from T cells produced anew. The high TCRbeta diversity at day 60 in some patients came from surviving recipient T cells and thymic progenitors.

V dropped 1 base and J dropped 8 bases, with 15 bases sitting between them. The germline gives CDR1 LGHNA, CDR2 YSLEER. CDR3 length: 15 residues. During its preparation, the TCRbeta library received unique molecular identifiers. A single record per CDR3 protein comes from TCRdb applying MiXCR to the PCR reads. Of about 250,000 distinct CDR3 sequences in the sample, more than 20% were seen once. The genes are TRBV4-3 and TRBJ2-1; no definite D call. The TCR was taken from a female patient younger than 10 who had a stem cell transplant for congenital amegakaryocytic thrombocytopenia, so the T cells may come from the graft donor. Sequencing was performed on PBMCs, mostly from graft donor cells, taken 360 days after TCRalphabeta/CD19-depleted stem cell transplant. CDR3 sequence reads: CASSQGWVVDDEQFF. The CDR3 region has the DNA TGCGCCAGCAGCCAAGGGTGGGTCGTAGACGATGAGCAGTTCTTC.